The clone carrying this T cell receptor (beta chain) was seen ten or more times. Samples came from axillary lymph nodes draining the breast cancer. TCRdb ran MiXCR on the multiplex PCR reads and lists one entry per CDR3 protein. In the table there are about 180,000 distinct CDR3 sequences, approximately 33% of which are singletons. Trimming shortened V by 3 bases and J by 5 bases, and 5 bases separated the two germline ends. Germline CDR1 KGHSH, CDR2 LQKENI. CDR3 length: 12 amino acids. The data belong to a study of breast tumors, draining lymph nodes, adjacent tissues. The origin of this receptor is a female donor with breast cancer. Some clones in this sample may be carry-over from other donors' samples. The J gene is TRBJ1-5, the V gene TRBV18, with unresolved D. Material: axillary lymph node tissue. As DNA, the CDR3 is TGTGCCAGCTCACCGGGTGATCAGCCCCAGCATTTT. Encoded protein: CASSPGDQPQHF.